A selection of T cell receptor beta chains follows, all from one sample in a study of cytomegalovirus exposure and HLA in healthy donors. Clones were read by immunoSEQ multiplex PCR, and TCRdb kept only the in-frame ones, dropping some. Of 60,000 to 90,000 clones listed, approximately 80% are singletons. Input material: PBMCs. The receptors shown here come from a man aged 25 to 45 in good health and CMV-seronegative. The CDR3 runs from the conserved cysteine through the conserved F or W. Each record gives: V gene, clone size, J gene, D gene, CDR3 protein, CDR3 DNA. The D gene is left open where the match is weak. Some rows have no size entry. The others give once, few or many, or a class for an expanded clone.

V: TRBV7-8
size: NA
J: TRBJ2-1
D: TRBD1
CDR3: CASSLLTGMYNEQFF
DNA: TGTGCCAGCAGCTTACTGACAGGGATGTACAATGAGCAGTTCTTC

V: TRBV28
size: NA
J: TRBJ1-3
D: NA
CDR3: CASSPRRAGNTIYF
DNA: TGTGCCAGCAGTCCTCGCAGGGCTGGAAACACCATATATTTT

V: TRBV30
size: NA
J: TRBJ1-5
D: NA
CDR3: CAWSSVRSNQPQHF
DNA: TGTGCCTGGAGTTCAGTGAGGTCCAATCAGCCCCAGCATTTT

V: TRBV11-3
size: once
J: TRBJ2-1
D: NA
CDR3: CASSLDVEVDEQFF
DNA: TGTGCCAGCAGCTTAGATGTCGAGGTCGATGAGCAGTTCTTC

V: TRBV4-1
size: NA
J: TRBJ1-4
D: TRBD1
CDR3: CASSPLTGGTEKLFF
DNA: TGCGCCAGCAGCCCACTGACAGGGGGCACTGAAAAACTGTTTTTT

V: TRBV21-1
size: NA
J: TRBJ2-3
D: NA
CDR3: CASSKATGGIGSDTQYF
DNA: TGTGCCAGCAGCAAAGCTACAGGGGGAATTGGATCAGATACGCAGTATTTT

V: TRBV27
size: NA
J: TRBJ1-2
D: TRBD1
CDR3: CASSTRQGLSYGYTF
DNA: TGTGCCAGCAGTACCCGACAGGGGTTGAGCTATGGCTACACCTTC

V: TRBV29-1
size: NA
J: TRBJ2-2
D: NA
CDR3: CSVEDWGVGTGELFF
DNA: TGCAGCGTTGAAGATTGGGGGGTCGGTACCGGGGAGCTGTTTTTT

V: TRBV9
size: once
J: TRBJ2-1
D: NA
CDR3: CASSSNHPTDEQFF
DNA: TGTGCCAGCAGCTCTAACCACCCAACCGATGAGCAGTTCTTC

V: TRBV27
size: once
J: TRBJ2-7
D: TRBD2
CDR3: CASSPTSGAQQYF
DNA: TGTGCCAGCAGCCCGACTAGCGGGGCCCAGCAGTACTTC

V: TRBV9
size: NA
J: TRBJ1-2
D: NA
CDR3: CASSVGVFKGDYGYTF
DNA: TGTGCCAGCAGCGTAGGCGTTTTTAAAGGGGACTATGGCTACACCTTC

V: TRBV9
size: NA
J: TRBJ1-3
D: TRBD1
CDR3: CASSVEGQISGNTIYF
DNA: TGTGCCAGCAGCGTAGAGGGACAGATCTCTGGAAACACCATATATTTT

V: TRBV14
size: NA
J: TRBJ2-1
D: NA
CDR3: CASSHTPLVSSYNEQFF
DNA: TGTGCCAGCAGCCATACTCCACTAGTGAGCTCCTACAATGAGCAGTTCTTC

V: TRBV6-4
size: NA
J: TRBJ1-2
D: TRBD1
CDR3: CASNPTGTYGYTF
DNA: TGTGCCAGCAACCCGACAGGGACGTATGGCTACACCTTC

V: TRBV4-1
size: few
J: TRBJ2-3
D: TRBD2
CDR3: CASSRLAGEGDTQYF
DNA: TGCGCCAGCAGCAGACTAGCGGGAGAAGGAGATACGCAGTATTTT

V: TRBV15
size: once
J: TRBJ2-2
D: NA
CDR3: CATSSRQTGELFF
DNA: TGTGCCACCAGCAGCCGACAAACCGGGGAGCTGTTTTTT

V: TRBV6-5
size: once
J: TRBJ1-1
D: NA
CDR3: CASSYAGWGDTEAFF
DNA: TGTGCCAGCAGTTACGCAGGCTGGGGAGACACTGAAGCTTTCTTT

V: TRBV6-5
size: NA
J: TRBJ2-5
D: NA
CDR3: CASSYSPGGQETQYF
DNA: TGTGCCAGCAGTTACTCTCCCGGCGGGCAAGAGACCCAGTACTTC

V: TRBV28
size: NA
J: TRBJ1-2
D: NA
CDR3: CASSLIYGDGYTF
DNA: TGTGCCAGCAGTTTGATATACGGGGATGGCTACACCTTC

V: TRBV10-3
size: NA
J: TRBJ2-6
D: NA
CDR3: CAISESLVGLNSGANVLTF
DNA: TGTGCCATCAGTGAGTCTTTGGTGGGGCTCAACTCTGGGGCCAACGTCCTGACTTTC

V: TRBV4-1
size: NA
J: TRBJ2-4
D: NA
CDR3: CASSQGSAGKNIQYF
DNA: TGCGCCAGCAGCCAAGGCTCTGCGGGCAAAAACATTCAGTACTTC

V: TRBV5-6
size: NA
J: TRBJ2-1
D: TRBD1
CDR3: CASSLDRGYEQFF
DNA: TGTGCCAGCAGCTTGGACAGGGGGTATGAGCAGTTCTTC

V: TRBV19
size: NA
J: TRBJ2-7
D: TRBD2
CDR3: CASSLSGGGSYEQYF
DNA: TGTGCCAGTAGTCTAAGCGGGGGGGGAAGCTACGAGCAGTACTTC

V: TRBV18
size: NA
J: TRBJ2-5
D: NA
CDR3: CASSPTGGGLETQYF
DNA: TGTGCCAGCTCCCCCACTGGCGGCGGTCTGGAGACCCAGTACTTC

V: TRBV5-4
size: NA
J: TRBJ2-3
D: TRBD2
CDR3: CASSSRLAGIIDTQYF
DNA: TGTGCCAGCAGCTCGAGACTAGCGGGGATTATTGATACGCAGTATTTT

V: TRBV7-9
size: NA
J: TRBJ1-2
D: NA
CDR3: CASSLSSDYYGYTF
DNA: TGTGCCAGCAGCTTATCGTCAGACTACTATGGCTACACCTTC

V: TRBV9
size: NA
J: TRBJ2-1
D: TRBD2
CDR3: CASSVAATSGRGYNEQFF
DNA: TGTGCCAGCAGCGTAGCGGCGACTAGCGGGAGGGGTTACAATGAGCAGTTCTTC

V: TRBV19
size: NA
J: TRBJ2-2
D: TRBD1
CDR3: CASPPPTGDTGELFF
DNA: TGTGCCAGTCCTCCTCCTACAGGGGACACCGGGGAGCTGTTTTTT

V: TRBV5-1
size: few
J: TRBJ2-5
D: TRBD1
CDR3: CASSARTGQETQYF
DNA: TGCGCCAGCAGCGCCCGGACAGGCCAAGAGACCCAGTACTTC

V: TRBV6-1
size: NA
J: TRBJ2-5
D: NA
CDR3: CASRVQAETQYF
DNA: TGTGCCAGCAGGGTACAGGCAGAGACCCAGTACTTC

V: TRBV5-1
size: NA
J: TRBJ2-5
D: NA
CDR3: CASSLVAVEETQYF
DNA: TGCGCCAGCAGCTTGGTTGCGGTTGAAGAGACCCAGTACTTC

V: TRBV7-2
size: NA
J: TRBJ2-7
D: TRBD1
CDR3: CASSADRGTPYEQYF
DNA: TGTGCCAGCAGCGCGGACAGGGGAACACCCTACGAGCAGTACTTC

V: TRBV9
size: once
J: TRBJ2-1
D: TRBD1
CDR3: CASSFRQGGGANYNEQFF
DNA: TGTGCCAGCAGCTTTCGACAGGGTGGAGGCGCGAACTACAATGAGCAGTTCTTC

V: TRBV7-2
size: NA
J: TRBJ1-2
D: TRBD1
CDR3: CASSSTGTVYGYTF
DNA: TGTGCCAGCAGCTCTACCGGGACAGTCTATGGCTACACCTTC

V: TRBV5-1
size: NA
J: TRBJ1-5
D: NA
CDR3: CASSLAGRNSNQPQHF
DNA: TGCGCCAGCAGCTTGGCGGGGAGGAATAGCAATCAGCCCCAGCATTTT

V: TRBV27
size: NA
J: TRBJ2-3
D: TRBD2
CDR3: CASSGLGLAADTQYF
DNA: TGTGCCAGCAGTGGCCTGGGACTAGCGGCAGATACGCAGTATTTT

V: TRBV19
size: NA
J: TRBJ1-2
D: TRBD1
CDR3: CASSIGQAGYTF
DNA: TGTGCCAGTAGTATCGGACAGGCTGGCTACACCTTC

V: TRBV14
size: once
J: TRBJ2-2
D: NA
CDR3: CASSQPYALSPGELFF
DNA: TGTGCCAGCAGCCAGCCTTATGCACTCTCGCCCGGGGAGCTGTTTTTT

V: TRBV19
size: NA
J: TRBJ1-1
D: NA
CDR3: CASSRGTTEAFF
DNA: TGTGCCAGTTCTAGGGGGACCACTGAAGCTTTCTTT

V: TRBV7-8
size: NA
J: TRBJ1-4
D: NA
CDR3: CASSLGPGEWEKLFF
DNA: TGTGCCAGCAGCTTAGGCCCAGGGGAGTGGGAAAAACTGTTTTTT

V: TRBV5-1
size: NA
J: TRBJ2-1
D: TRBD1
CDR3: CASSSGTASYNEQFF
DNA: TGCGCCAGCAGCTCGGGGACAGCTTCCTACAATGAGCAGTTCTTC